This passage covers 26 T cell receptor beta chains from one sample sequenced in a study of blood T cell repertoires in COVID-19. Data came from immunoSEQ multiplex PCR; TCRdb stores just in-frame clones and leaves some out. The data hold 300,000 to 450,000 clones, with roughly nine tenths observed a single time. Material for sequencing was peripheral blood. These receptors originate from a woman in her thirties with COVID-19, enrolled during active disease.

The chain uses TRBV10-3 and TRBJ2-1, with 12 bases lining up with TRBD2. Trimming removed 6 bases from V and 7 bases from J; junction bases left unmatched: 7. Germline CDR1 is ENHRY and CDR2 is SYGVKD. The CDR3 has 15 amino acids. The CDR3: CAISALGLAGNEQFF. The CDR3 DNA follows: TGTGCCATCAGCGCCTTAGGACTAGCGGGGAATGAGCAGTTCTTC.

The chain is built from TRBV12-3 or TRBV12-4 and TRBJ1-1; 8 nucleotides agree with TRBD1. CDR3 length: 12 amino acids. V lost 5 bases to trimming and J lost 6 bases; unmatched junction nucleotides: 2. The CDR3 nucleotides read TGTGCCAGCAGTACAGGGGGGGCTGAAGCTTTCTTT. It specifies CASSTGGAEAFF.

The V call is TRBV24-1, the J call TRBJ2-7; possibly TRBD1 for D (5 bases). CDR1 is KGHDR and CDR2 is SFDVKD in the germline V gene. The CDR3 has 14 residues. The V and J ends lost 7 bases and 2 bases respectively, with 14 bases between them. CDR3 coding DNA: TGTGCCACCAGACAGGATCCGGACCCCTACGAGCAGTACGTC. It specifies CATRQDPDPYEQYV.

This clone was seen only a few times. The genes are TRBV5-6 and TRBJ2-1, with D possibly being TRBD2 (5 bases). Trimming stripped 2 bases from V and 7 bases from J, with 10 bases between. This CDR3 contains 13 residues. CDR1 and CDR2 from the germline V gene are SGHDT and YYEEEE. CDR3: CASSFWESNEQFF. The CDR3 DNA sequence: TGTGCCAGCAGCTTTTGGGAGTCGAATGAGCAGTTCTTC. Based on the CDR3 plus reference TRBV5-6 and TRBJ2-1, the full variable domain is DAGVTQSPTHLIKTRGQQVTLRCSPKSGHDTVSWYQQALGQGPQFIFQYYEEEERQRGNFPDRFSGHQFPNYSSELNVNALLLGDSALYLCASSFWESNEQFFGPGTRLTVL.

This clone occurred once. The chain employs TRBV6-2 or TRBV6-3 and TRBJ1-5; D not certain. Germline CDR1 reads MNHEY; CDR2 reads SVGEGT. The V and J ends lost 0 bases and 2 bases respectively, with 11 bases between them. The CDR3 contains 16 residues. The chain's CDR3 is CASSYSLQEGNQPQHF. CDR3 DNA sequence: TGTGCCAGCAGTTACTCGCTCCAGGAGGGCAATCAGCCCCAGCATTTT.

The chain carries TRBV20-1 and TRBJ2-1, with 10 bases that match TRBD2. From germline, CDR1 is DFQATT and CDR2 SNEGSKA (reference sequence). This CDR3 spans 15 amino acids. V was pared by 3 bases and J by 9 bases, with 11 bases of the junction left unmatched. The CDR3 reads CSASGGLAGVGEQFF. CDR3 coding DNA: TGCAGTGCTAGTGGCGGCCTAGCGGGAGTGGGTGAGCAGTTCTTC.

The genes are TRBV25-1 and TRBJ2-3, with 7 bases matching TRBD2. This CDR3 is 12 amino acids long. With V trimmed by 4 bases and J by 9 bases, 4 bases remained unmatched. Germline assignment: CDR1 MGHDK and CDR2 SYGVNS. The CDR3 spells CASSVTAGTQYF. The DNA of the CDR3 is TGTGCCAGCAGTGTAACAGCGGGAACGCAGTATTTT.

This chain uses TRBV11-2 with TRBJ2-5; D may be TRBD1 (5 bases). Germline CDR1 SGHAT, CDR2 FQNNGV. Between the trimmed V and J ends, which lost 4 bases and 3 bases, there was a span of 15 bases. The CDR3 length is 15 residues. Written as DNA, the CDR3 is TGTGCCAGCAGCTCTTCGGGCGGCAGGGAAGAGACCCAGTACTTC. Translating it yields CASSSSGGREETQYF.

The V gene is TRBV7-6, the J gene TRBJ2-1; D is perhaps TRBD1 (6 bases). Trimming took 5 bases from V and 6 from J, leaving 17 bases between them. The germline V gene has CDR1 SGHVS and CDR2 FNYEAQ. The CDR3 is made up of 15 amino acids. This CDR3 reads CASSLGQLPSNEQFF. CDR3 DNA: TGTGCCAGCAGCCTGGGACAACTCCCCTCCAATGAGCAGTTCTTC.

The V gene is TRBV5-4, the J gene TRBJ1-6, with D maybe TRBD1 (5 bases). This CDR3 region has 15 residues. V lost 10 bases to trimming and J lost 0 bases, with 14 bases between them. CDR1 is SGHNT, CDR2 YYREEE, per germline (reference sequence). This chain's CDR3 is CAWGDGSSYNSPLHF. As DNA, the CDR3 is TGTGCCTGGGGGGACGGAAGCTCCTATAATTCACCCCTCCACTTT.

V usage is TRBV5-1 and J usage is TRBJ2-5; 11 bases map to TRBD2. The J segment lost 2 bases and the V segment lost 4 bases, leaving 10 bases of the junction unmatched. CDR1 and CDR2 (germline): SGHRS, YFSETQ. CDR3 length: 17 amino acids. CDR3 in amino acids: CASSKEPGLADQETQYF. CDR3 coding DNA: TGCGCCAGCAGCAAGGAACCGGGACTAGCGGATCAAGAGACCCAGTACTTC.

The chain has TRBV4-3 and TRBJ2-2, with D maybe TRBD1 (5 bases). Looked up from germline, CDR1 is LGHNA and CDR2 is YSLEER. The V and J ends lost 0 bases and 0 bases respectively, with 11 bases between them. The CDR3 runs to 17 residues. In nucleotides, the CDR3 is TGCGCCAGCAGCCAAGACGTGGCAGGGCCGAACACCGGGGAGCTGTTTTTT. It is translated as CASSQDVAGPNTGELFF.

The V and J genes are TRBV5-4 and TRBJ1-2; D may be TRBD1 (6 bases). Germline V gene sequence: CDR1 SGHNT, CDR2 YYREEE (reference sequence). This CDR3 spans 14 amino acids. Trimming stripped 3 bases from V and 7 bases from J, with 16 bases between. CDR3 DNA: TGTGCCAGCAGCTCTGAAACAGGGCTTCCTGGCTACACCTTC. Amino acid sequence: CASSSETGLPGYTF.

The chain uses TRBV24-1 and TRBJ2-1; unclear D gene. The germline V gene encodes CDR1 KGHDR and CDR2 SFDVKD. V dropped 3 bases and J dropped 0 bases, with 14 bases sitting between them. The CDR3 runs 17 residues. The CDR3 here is CATSDPTTHSSYNEQFF. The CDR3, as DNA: TGTGCCACCAGTGATCCGACGACCCACAGCTCCTACAATGAGCAGTTCTTC.

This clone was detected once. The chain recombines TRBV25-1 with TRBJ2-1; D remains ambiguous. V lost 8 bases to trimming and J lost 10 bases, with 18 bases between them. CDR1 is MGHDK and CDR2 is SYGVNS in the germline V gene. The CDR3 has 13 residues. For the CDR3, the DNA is TGTGCCAGCCCCTTCCCTCCAGGCCGCGAGCAGTTCTTC. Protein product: CASPFPPGREQFF.

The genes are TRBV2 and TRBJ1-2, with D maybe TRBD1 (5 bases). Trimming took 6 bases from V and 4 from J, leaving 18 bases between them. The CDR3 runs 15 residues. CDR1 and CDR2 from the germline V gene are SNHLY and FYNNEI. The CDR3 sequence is CASRPVWVGAYGYTF. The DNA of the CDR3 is TGTGCCAGCAGGCCCGTGTGGGTTGGGGCCTATGGCTACACCTTC.

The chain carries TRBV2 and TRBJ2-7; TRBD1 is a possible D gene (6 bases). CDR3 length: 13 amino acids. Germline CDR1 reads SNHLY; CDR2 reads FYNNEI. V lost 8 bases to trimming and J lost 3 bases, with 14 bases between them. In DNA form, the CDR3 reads TGTGCCAGCTCCCGACCGGACAGCTACGAGCAGTACGTC. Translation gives CASSRPDSYEQYV.

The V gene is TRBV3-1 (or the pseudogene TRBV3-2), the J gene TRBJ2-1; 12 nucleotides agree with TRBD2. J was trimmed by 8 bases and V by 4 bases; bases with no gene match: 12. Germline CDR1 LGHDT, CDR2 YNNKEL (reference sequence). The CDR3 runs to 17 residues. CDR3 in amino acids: CASSPYSSGRGGHEQFF. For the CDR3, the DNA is TGTGCCAGCAGCCCATACTCTAGCGGGAGGGGGGGCCATGAGCAGTTCTTC.

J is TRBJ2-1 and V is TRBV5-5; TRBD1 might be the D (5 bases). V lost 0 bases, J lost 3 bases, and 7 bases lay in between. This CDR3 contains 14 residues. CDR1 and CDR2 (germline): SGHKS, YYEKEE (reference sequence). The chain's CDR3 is CASSLDQGYNEQFF. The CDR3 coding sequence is TGTGCCAGCAGCTTGGATCAGGGCTACAATGAGCAGTTCTTC.

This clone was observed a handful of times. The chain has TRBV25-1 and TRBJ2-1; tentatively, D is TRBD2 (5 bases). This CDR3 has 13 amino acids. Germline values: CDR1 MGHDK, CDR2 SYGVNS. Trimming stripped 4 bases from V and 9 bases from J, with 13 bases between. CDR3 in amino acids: CASSAIHGGEQFF. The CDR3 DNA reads TGTGCCAGCAGTGCCATTCATGGAGGTGAGCAGTTCTTC.

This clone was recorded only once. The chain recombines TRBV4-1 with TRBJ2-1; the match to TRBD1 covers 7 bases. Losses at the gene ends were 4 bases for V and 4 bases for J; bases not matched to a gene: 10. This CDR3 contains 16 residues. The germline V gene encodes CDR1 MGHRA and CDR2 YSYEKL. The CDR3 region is CASSRYGTVTYNEQFF. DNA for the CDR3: TGCGCCAGCAGCCGCTACGGGACAGTCACTTACAATGAGCAGTTCTTC.

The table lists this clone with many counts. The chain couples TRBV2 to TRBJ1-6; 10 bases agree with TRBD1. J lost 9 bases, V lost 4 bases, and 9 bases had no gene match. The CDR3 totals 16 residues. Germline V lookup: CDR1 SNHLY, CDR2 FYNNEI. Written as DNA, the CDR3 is TGTGCCAGCAGTGTCCCCGGGACAGGGGTGGGTTCACCCCTCCACTTT. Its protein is CASSVPGTGVGSPLHF.

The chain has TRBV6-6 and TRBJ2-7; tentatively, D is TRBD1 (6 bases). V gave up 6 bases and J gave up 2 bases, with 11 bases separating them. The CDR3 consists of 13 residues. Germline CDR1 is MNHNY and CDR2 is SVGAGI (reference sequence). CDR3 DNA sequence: TGTGCCAGCAGAGCCCAGGGGACCTACGAGCAGTACGTC. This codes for CASRAQGTYEQYV.

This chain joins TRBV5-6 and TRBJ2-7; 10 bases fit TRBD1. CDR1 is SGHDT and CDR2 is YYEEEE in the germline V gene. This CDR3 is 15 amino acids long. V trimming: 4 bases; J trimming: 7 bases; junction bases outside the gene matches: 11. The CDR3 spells CASSPGTGVGWEQYV. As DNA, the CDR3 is TGTGCCAGCAGCCCGGGGACAGGGGTAGGGTGGGAGCAGTACGTC.

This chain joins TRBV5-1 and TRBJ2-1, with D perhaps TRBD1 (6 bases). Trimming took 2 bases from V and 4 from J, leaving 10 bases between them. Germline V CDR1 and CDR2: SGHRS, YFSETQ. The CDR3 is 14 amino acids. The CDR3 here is CASSFGGQYNEQFF. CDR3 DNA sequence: TGCGCCAGCAGCTTCGGTGGACAGTACAATGAGCAGTTCTTC. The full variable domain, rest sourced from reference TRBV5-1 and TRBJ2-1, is KAGVTQTPRYLIKTRGQQVTLSCSPISGHRSVSWYQQTPGQGLQFLFEYFSETQRNKGNFPGRFSGRQFSNSRSEMNVSTLELGDSALYLCASSFGGQYNEQFFGPGTRLTVL.

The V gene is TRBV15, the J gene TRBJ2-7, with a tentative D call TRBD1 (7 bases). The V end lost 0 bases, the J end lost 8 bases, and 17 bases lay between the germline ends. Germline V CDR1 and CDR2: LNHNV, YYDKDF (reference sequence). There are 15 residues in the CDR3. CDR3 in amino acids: CATSREPSQGRKQYF. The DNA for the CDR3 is TGTGCCACCAGCAGAGAACCGTCACAGGGGAGGAAGCAGTACTTC.